The entry that follows covers one T cell receptor (beta chain) sequence. Its antigen remains unidentified. Some clones are missing from TCRdb's copy, which holds only in-frame ones; the method was immunoSEQ multiplex PCR. The profile covers millions of clones, with 85% to 95% appearing a single time and over 0.12% taken by the ten largest. In the CD4+ fraction, cells were divided into CD45RA+ naive and CD45RA-negative memory subsets. CDR1 and CDR2 from the germline V gene are SGHAT and FQNNGV. The V gene end was trimmed by 4 bases and the J gene end by 4 bases; junction bases not matched to a gene: 6. The CDR3 covers 15 residues. The data stem from a study of shared clonotypes between healthy human individuals. Study-level points and caveats: Non-shared clonotypes had lower generation probabilities than clonotypes shared by all four sorted-subset donors.

The sample comprised naive CD4+ T cells sorted from blood. The subset was: CD45RA+ positively selected. The chain recombines TRBV11-2 with TRBJ2-3, with 9 bases that match TRBD2. The clonotype was recovered from a young man in good health. The CDR3 loop is CASSSRAGGPDTQYF. CDR3 nucleotide sequence: TGTGCCAGCAGCTCCCGAGCGGGAGGACCAGATACGCAGTATTTT. The full variable domain, its missing parts supplied by reference TRBV11-2 and TRBJ2-3, is EAGVAQSPRYKIIEKRQSVAFWCNPISGHATLYWYQQILGQGPKLLIQFQNNGVVDDSQLPKDRFSAERLKGVDSTLKIQPAKLEDSAVYLCASSSRAGGPDTQYFGPGTRLTVL.